Listed below are T cell receptor beta chains from one sample, sequenced in a study of STAT5B mutations in CD4+ large granular lymphocyte leukemia. Profiling relied on immunoSEQ multiplex PCR, and the TCRdb table lists in-frame clones only, not all of them. This table holds about 48,000 clones, roughly three quarters found once. The sample was CD4+ T cells from blood buffy coats. The receptors derive from a human donor in good health. CDR3s include the opening cysteine and the closing phenylalanine or tryptophan. D genes are given only for firm matches. A clone size is listed for some rows: how often the clone was seen (once, few, many), or a class if it is expanded.

v_gene	abundance	j_gene	d_gene	CDR3aa	CDR3nt
TRBV7-2	.	TRBJ2-1	.	CASSLEGSSYNEQFF	TGTGCCAGCAGCTTGGAGGGGAGCTCCTACAATGAGCAGTTCTTC
TRBV2	.	TRBJ2-3	TRBD2	CATNGRTSGVGNTQYF	TGTGCCACCAACGGCCGGACTAGCGGGGTTGGAAATACGCAGTATTTT
TRBV2	.	TRBJ2-3	TRBD1	CASSGQGSGDTQYF	TGTGCCAGCAGTGGACAGGGGTCCGGAGATACGCAGTATTTT
TRBV18	few	TRBJ1-5	TRBD1	CASSSGGYNQPQHF	TGTGCCAGCTCTTCAGGGGGTTACAATCAGCCCCAGCATTTT
TRBV9	.	TRBJ2-5	.	CASSVSGVGTQYF	TGTGCCAGCAGCGTATCAGGGGTCGGGACCCAGTACTTC
TRBV7-9	.	TRBJ1-2	.	CASSLEQSYGYTF	TGTGCCAGCAGCTTAGAACAGTCCTATGGCTACACCTTC
TRBV5-8	once	TRBJ2-1	.	CASSLQGWAGNEQFF	TGTGCCAGCAGCTTACAGGGTTGGGCGGGAAATGAGCAGTTCTTC
TRBV27	.	TRBJ1-2	TRBD1	CASSSPQGQGAVYTF	TGTGCCAGCAGTTCCCCGCAGGGACAGGGGGCTGTCTACACCTTC
TRBV25-1	.	TRBJ2-7	.	CASNGNSYEQYF	TGTGCCAGCAATGGCAACTCCTACGAGCAGTACTTC
TRBV18	once	TRBJ2-3	.	CASSPGGRALIGTDTQYF	TGTGCCAGCTCACCCGGTGGCAGGGCCCTAATTGGTACAGATACGCAGTATTTT
TRBV5-8	.	TRBJ1-6	.	CASSPRQGWDSPLHF	TGTGCCAGCAGCCCCCGGCAGGGGTGGGATTCACCCCTCCACTTT
TRBV6-6	.	TRBJ2-5	TRBD2	CASSYLAGVETQYF	TGTGCCAGCAGTTACTTAGCGGGGGTGGAGACCCAGTACTTC
TRBV7-9	once	TRBJ2-2	.	CASSLGPSGELFF	TGTGCCAGCAGCTTAGGCCCGTCCGGGGAGCTGTTTTTT
TRBV30	.	TRBJ2-7	.	CAWSVRLDEQYF	TGTGCCTGGAGTGTTCGATTGGACGAGCAGTACTTC
TRBV2	.	TRBJ1-5	.	CASSSQGKGQPQHF	TGTGCCAGCAGTTCTCAGGGAAAGGGACAGCCCCAGCATTTT
TRBV2	.	TRBJ2-1	.	CASSGQVEQFF	TGTGCCAGCAGTGGGCAGGTTGAGCAGTTCTTC
TRBV6-6	.	TRBJ1-6	.	CASSPAGSYNSPLHF	TGTGCCAGCAGCCCCGCGGGGTCCTATAATTCACCCCTCCACTTT
TRBV2	.	TRBJ2-5	.	CASMPNQETQYF	TGTGCCAGCATGCCCAATCAAGAGACCCAGTACTTC
TRBV6-5	.	TRBJ2-2	TRBD2	CASTSGVNTGELFF	TGTGCCAGCACTAGCGGGGTTAACACCGGGGAGCTGTTTTTT
TRBV10-3	.	TRBJ1-2	.	CAIRPGTSDGYTF	TGTGCCATCAGACCAGGGACCTCTGATGGCTACACCTTC
TRBV2	.	TRBJ2-1	.	CASSDVTEQFF	TGTGCCAGCAGTGATGTTACTGAGCAGTTCTTC
TRBV19	once	TRBJ2-4	.	CASSIDPQGAKNIQYF	TGTGCCAGTAGTATAGACCCACAGGGAGCCAAAAACATTCAGTACTTC
TRBV30	.	TRBJ1-3	.	CAWKGKGEITGNTIYF	TGTGCCTGGAAAGGGAAAGGGGAGATAACTGGAAACACCATATATTTT
TRBV15	.	TRBJ1-5	.	CATSGGWAAGNQPQHF	TGTGCCACCAGTGGAGGGTGGGCTGCGGGCAATCAGCCCCAGCATTTT
TRBV19	.	TRBJ1-2	.	CASRGLNPNYGYTF	TGTGCCAGCCGGGGTCTAAATCCGAACTATGGCTACACCTTC
TRBV19	.	TRBJ1-5	TRBD1	CASSATGGNQPQHF	TGTGCCAGTAGTGCGACAGGGGGCAATCAGCCCCAGCATTTT
TRBV2	.	TRBJ2-1	TRBD1	CASRGQGARNEQFF	TGTGCCAGCAGGGGACAGGGGGCCCGCAATGAGCAGTTCTTC
TRBV14	.	TRBJ1-1	.	CASSQGGAGGEAFF	TGTGCCAGCAGCCAAGGGGGAGCTGGGGGTGAAGCTTTCTTT
TRBV5-1	.	TRBJ1-4	TRBD1	CASSKGATDEKLFF	TGCGCCAGCAGCAAGGGGGCAACGGATGAAAAACTGTTTTTT
TRBV6-1	.	TRBJ1-2	.	CASSVSNYGYTF	TGTGCCAGCAGCGTATCTAACTATGGCTACACCTTC
TRBV7-2	once	TRBJ2-2	TRBD2	CASSLATGGLAGELFF	TGTGCCAGCAGCTTAGCCACGGGGGGGCTGGCCGGGGAGCTGTTTTTT
TRBV10-3	.	TRBJ2-3	TRBD1	CAIMSGTGTDTQYF	TGTGCCATCATGTCCGGGACAGGGACGGATACGCAGTATTTT
TRBV5-6	.	TRBJ1-1	.	CASSRGYGGRYTEAFF	TGTGCCAGCAGCCGCGGGTATGGGGGGAGGTACACTGAAGCTTTCTTT
TRBV19	once	TRBJ2-1	TRBD2	CASSPEPWTSANYNEQFF	TGTGCCAGTAGTCCTGAGCCATGGACTAGCGCTAACTACAATGAGCAGTTCTTC
TRBV28	.	TRBJ1-1	TRBD1	CASSGTVNTEAFF	TGTGCCAGCAGTGGGACAGTGAACACTGAAGCTTTCTTT
TRBV19	few	TRBJ1-4	.	CASMAQGSEKLFF	TGTGCCAGTATGGCCCAGGGGTCTGAAAAACTGTTTTTT
TRBV6-6	.	TRBJ2-1	.	CASSSLGDNEQFF	TGTGCCAGCAGTTCCCTCGGGGACAATGAGCAGTTCTTC
TRBV4-2	.	TRBJ2-3	TRBD2	CASSQDQATGGRDTQYF	TGTGCCAGCAGCCAAGATCAAGCTACGGGGGGAAGAGATACGCAGTATTTT
TRBV2	few	TRBJ1-4	.	CASTPRQNSLGENEKLFF	TGTGCCAGCACCCCTAGACAGAATTCCCTTGGTGAGAATGAAAAACTGTTTTTT
TRBV18	.	TRBJ2-3	.	CASSPAGLGTDTQYF	TGTGCCAGCTCACCGGCAGGGTTGGGCACAGATACGCAGTATTTT
TRBV5-1	.	TRBJ1-4	TRBD1	CASSSQGGDGEKLFF	TGCGCCAGCAGTTCCCAGGGGGGTGACGGGGAAAAACTGTTTTTT
TRBV5-1	.	TRBJ2-3	.	CASSLGADTQYF	TGCGCCAGCAGCTTGGGTGCAGATACGCAGTATTTT
TRBV11-3	.	TRBJ2-1	TRBD2	CASSFNPGGEQFF	TGTGCCAGCAGCTTCAACCCGGGGGGGGAGCAGTTCTTC